This T cell receptor (beta chain) was captured by sequencing in a study of T cells in Graves' hyperthyroidism and ophthalmopathy. Ophthalmopathy cases met thresholds of Clinical Activity Score at least 3, NOSPECS grade at least 4 and duration under 3 months. PBMCs were obtained from about 10 ml fresh peripheral blood. RNA transcripts yielded amplified TCR beta CDR3 regions. HTBI primers were the set used in a first-round RT-PCR of the TCR CDR3. TCRdb ran MiXCR on the multiplex PCR reads and lists one entry per CDR3 protein. The profile covers approximately 250,000 distinct CDR3 sequences, with approximately 23% appearing a single time and approximately 32% taken by the ten largest. Material: blood. The sequence derives from a woman in her 40s with Graves' ophthalmopathy.

Written as DNA, the CDR3 is TGTGCCAGCAGCTTGGTTGGGATGGACGAGCAGTACTTC. Translation: CASSLVGMDEQYF. The chain recombines TRBV7-3 with TRBJ2-7; D is unresolved. The ends were cut back, 3 bases at V and 5 bases at J, with 11 bases in the middle. There are 13 residues in the CDR3. Germline CDR1 reads SGHTA; CDR2 reads FQGTGA.